The 14 T cell receptor beta chains given below trace back to one sample, sequenced in a study of T cells in women clearing cervical HPV infection. Assay used: immunoSEQ multiplex PCR; TCRdb lists only in-frame clones, some missing. Its table lists over 25,000 clones. Sequencing was done on a sample of blood buffy coat. The receptors shown here come from a woman between 18 and 69 years old with a cervical HPV16 infection that either progressed to CIN3+ or cleared (not recorded which).

Details on this clone: The read finishes 3 residues shy of the CDR3 end, and the germline J gene is used to complete it. This chain connects TRBV7-6 to TRBJ2-1; TRBD2 aligns across 10 bases. V was pared by 5 bases and J by 4 bases, with 14 bases of the junction left unmatched. The V gene's germline CDR1 is SGHVS and CDR2 FNYEAQ. The CDR3 is made up of 18 amino acids. The CDR3 is CASSISSGSAHKYNEQFF. The CDR3 DNA, read in part, is TGTGCCAGCAGCATATCTAGCGGGAGTGCCCACAAATACAATGAG.

Notes on this clone: The CDR3 end is not reached by the read, which stops 3 residues before it; the germline J gene fills it in. The rearrangement uses TRBV11-3 and TRBJ2-4, with D maybe TRBD1 (6 bases). The germline gives CDR1 SGHNT, CDR2 YENEEA. The CDR3 is 15 residues long. The part of the CDR3 DNA that was read is TGTGCCAGCAGCTTACAGGGGTCCCAAAACTATGGT. As protein: CASSLQGSQNYG. The CDR3 in its entirety is CASSLQGSQNYGQYF.

In the case of this clone: Sequencing ends 3 residues short of the CDR3 end; the germline J gene provides the rest. J is TRBJ2-3 and V is TRBV7-2; TRBD2 matches at 8 bases. The CDR3 is made up of 14 amino acids. Germline V gene data show CDR1 as SGHTA and CDR2 as FQGNSA. The sequenced CDR3 bases are TGTGCCAGCAGCTTAAGCGGGGGTGCTCAGCCG. Translation gives CASSLSGGAQP. The whole CDR3 protein reads CASSLSGGAQPQYF.

As for this clone: The read ends 3 residues early relative to the CDR3; the germline J gene fills the gap. This chain links TRBV19 with TRBJ2-1; 11 nucleotides agree with TRBD2. V was pared by 9 bases and J by 0 bases, with 7 bases of the junction left unmatched. From germline, CDR1 is LNHDA and CDR2 SQIVND (reference sequence). The CDR3 consists of 16 residues. Partial CDR3 DNA: TGTGCCAGCCGGGGACTAGCGGTAGACTCCTACAATGAG. The encoded protein is CASRGLAVDSYNE. The whole CDR3 protein reads CASRGLAVDSYNEQFF. Based on the CDR3 plus reference TRBV19 and TRBJ2-1, the full variable domain is DGGITQSPKYLFRKEGQNVTLSCEQNLNHDAMYWYRQDPGQGLRLIYYSQIVNDFQKGDIAEGYSVSREKKESFPLTVTSAQKNPTAFYLCASRGLAVDSYNEQFFGPGTRLTVL.

For this clone: The sequence runs out 3 residues before the end of the CDR3; the remainder is reconstructed from the germline J gene. The chain couples TRBV7-6 to TRBJ2-7, with D maybe TRBD2 (6 bases). V was trimmed by 1 base and J by 6 bases, leaving 13 bases between them. This CDR3 spans 14 amino acids. The germline V gene has CDR1 SGHVS and CDR2 FNYEAQ. The CDR3 loop is CASSLVAGKAEQYF. The CDR3 DNA, read in part, is TGTGCCAGCAGCTTAGTTGCGGGGAAGGCCGAG.

As regards this clone: The CDR3 extends 3 residues past the end of the read, so its final part is completed from the germline J gene. The V gene is TRBV14, the J gene TRBJ2-2; D is undetermined. The CDR3 contains 15 residues. From germline, CDR1 is SGHDN and CDR2 FVKESK. CDR3: CASSQSADRNSPLFF. CDR3 bases read: TGTGCCAGCAGCCAAAGCGCCGACCGGAATTCACCG. The full variable domain, in which reference TRBV14 and TRBJ2-2 provide the parts outside the CDR3, is EAGVTQFPSHSVIEKGQTVTLRCDPISGHDNLYWYRRVMGKEIKFLLHFVKESKQDESGMPNNRFLAERTGGTYSTLKVQPAELEDSGVYFCASSQSADRNSPLFFGEGSRLTVL.

Regarding this clone: One end of the junction fails to match germline, which may point to a read error. Sequencing ends 3 residues short of the CDR3 end; the germline J gene provides the rest. This sequence joins TRBV11-3 and TRBJ2-3, with 7 bases aligning to TRBD2. The CDR3 loop spans 13 amino acids. Germline loops: CDR1 SGHNT, CDR2 YENEEA. Partial CDR3 DNA: TGTGCCAGCAGCTCGGGGGGAGCAGAGACG. Its translation: CASSSGGAET. The CDR3 as a whole reads CASSSGGAETQYF.

Note on this clone: The sequenced fragment ends 3 residues before the CDR3 boundary, so the rest is inferred from the germline J gene. The rearrangement joins TRBV19 to TRBJ2-7, with 10 bases that match TRBD1. Germline V gene lookup returns CDR1 LNHDA and CDR2 SQIVND (reference sequence). Trimming took 8 bases from V and 4 from J; bases not matched to a gene: 8. The CDR3 covers 14 residues. CDR3 sequence reads: CASQPGQGSYEQYF. The DNA read from the CDR3 is TGTGCCAGTCAACCGGGACAGGGGTCTTACGAG. Full variable domain (outside the CDR3, taken from reference TRBV19 and TRBJ2-7): DGGITQSPKYLFRKEGQNVTLSCEQNLNHDAMYWYRQDPGQGLRLIYYSQIVNDFQKGDIAEGYSVSREKKESFPLTVTSAQKNPTAFYLCASQPGQGSYEQYFGPGTRLTVT.

Comment on this clone: The read terminates 3 residues before the CDR3 end, so the remaining end is supplied by the germline J gene. The chain joins TRBV10-2 to TRBJ1-2, with D tentatively TRBD1 (5 bases). Germline V gene data show CDR1 as WSHSY and CDR2 as SAAADI. There are 16 residues in the CDR3. V was cut by 5 bases and J by 3 bases, with 19 bases left in between. CDR3 loop: CASSFPGKGRDYGYTF. The part of the CDR3 DNA that was read is TGCGCCAGCAGTTTCCCCGGAAAGGGGCGAGACTATGGC.

A note on this clone: Sequencing ends 3 residues short of the CDR3 end; the germline J gene provides the rest. V gene TRBV19 combines with J gene TRBJ2-3; weak D call: TRBD2 (6 bases). The germline V gene encodes CDR1 LNHDA and CDR2 SQIVND (reference sequence). CDR3 size: 15 residues. V lost 1 base and J 3 bases, leaving 11 bases between the germline ends. Incomplete CDR3 DNA: TGTGCCAGTAGTATAGCGCGGGGACCAACAGATACG. This gives the protein CASSIARGPTDT. The full-length CDR3 reads as CASSIARGPTDTQYF.

The CDR3: CSARQGENYGYTF. CDR3 DNA, as far as it was read: TGCAGTGCTAGACAAGGGGAGAACTATGGC. The chain combines TRBV20-1 with TRBJ1-2; D perhaps matches TRBD1 (5 bases). The read halts 3 residues ahead of the CDR3 end, with the missing end drawn from the germline J gene. V was shortened by 2 bases and J by 2 bases, with 9 bases between the two germline ends. The CDR3 runs to 13 residues. Looked up from germline, CDR1 is DFQATT and CDR2 is SNEGSKA (reference sequence).

Note on this clone: The CDR3 end falls 3 residues outside the read, so it is completed with the germline J gene. The V call is TRBV2, the J call TRBJ2-1; 10 bases map to TRBD1. V trimming: 2 bases; J trimming: 8 bases; junction bases outside the gene matches: 9. Germline lookup yields CDR1 SNHLY and CDR2 FYNNEI. CDR3 size: 16 residues. CDR3 region: CASSEWGGTGEDEQFF. Partial CDR3 DNA: TGTGCCAGCAGTGAATGGGGGGGGACAGGGGAGGATGAG.

Concerning this clone: The read ends 3 residues before the CDR3 terminus; that terminus is restored from the germline J gene. The J gene is TRBJ1-2, the V gene TRBV18; D ambiguous. CDR1 is KGHSH and CDR2 is LQKENI in the germline V gene. This CDR3 contains 15 residues. This CDR3 is CASSLASGSYNDYTF. The CDR3 bases that were read are TGTGCCAGCTCACTGGCTAGCGGGAGTTACAATGAC. Using reference TRBV18 and TRBJ1-2 for the parts outside the CDR3, the full variable domain is NAGVMQNPRHLVRRRGQEARLRCSPMKGHSHVYWYRQLPEEGLKFMVYLQKENIIDESGMPKERFSAEFPKEGPSILRIQQVVRGDSAAYFCASSLASGSYNDYTFGSGTRLTVV.

In regard to this clone: The CDR3 end lies 3 residues beyond the end of the read and is filled in from the germline J gene. The chain combines TRBV6-1 with TRBJ2-7; 8 positions match TRBD2. Germline CDR1 MNHNS, CDR2 SASEGT. J gave up 4 bases and V 1 base, and 6 bases lay outside the gene matches. There are 15 residues in the CDR3. The sequenced part of the CDR3 DNA is TGTGCCAGCAGTGAAGGAACTAGCGGCTCGTACGAG. Translation gives CASSEGTSGSYE. The CDR3, in full, reads CASSEGTSGSYEQYF.